This TCR beta chain was sequenced for a study of long-term antiretroviral therapy in people with HIV. Germline V lookup: CDR1 SGHTA, CDR2 FQGTGA. CDR3 length equals 17 residues. Between the trimmed V and J ends, which lost 1 base and 4 bases, there was a span of 19 bases. Survey level was the resolution at which the v3.0 immunoSEQ assay ran. The data were produced by immunoSEQ multiplex PCR, yet TCRdb's version contains in-frame clones alone and is incomplete. The sample has about 34,000 clones, about 85% seen once. Concerning this clone itself: The antigen is undetermined.

Findings and caveats of the study: Against controls, HIV repertoires showed narrower ranges of CDR3 length.

This specimen was unsorted PBMCs, taken roughly 2.8 years before starting antiretroviral therapy. This TCR was recovered from a woman in her 30s with HIV. This chain joins TRBV7-3 and TRBJ1-2; D not resolved. This CDR3 is CASSLNSRGAEVYGYTF. The DNA for the CDR3 is TGTGCCAGCAGCTTAAATTCGCGGGGTGCCGAAGTCTATGGCTACACCTTC.